This T cell receptor beta chain comes out of a study of cytomegalovirus exposure and HLA in healthy donors. As for the study in general: Around 85 million unique TCRs from HLA-typed donors were held in an early data release.

The PCR contained 60 Vbeta and 13 Jbeta primers. As originally analysed: Among the unique TCR beta chains that a later analysis counted, some 73 million in all, approximately 12 million were shared. Data came from immunoSEQ multiplex PCR; TCRdb stores just in-frame clones and leaves some out. That table furnishes V, J and clone size, whereas the DNA furnished D and trimming. The sample includes some 160,000 clones, over 60% of them seen just once. Study observations and caveats: Later analysis identified several of the most significant clusters that appeared linked to common viral pathogens. The authors confirmed in vitro that three CMV-associated chains were specific for CMV antigens.

On this clone: The antigen is undetermined.

There are 19 residues in the CDR3. The receptor's source is a man aged 40-50 years in good health and CMV-seronegative. The rearrangement links TRBV12-2 to TRBJ1-6; the table's D gene call, TRBD1, was not cross checked with the DNA. TRBV12-2 is assigned pseudogene status. Sequencing used PBMCs. The CDR3 here is CASRLQNRPTGDGNSPLHF. CDR3 coding DNA: TGTGCAAGTCGCCTACAAAACCGCCCTACAGGAGATGGGAATTCACCCCTCCACTTT.